Below, 22 T cell receptor beta chains from the same sample are listed, as sequenced in a study of molecular identifiers for immune sequencing clone quantification. TCRdb called the PCR reads again in MiXCR, with one record for every CDR3 protein. The sample includes about 500,000 distinct CDR3 sequences, roughly 25% of them seen just once. The sample taken for sequencing was naive CD8+ T cells from blood, with Jurkat cell RNA spiked in. The subset denotes: FACS-sorted CD8+CD4-CCR7+CD45RA+ naive T cells. The receptors stem from a human donor in good health. Some libraries in this study had Jurkat cell RNA spiked in.

This clonotype is a singleton in its sample. A read error may explain this, as a much larger clone is one base away. V is TRBV9 and J is TRBJ2-2; D ambiguous. The CDR3 loop spans 17 amino acids. V was clipped by 0 bases and J by 6 bases, with 18 bases between them. Germline V gene data show CDR1 as SGDLS and CDR2 as YYNGEE. CDR3 DNA sequence: TGTGCCAGCAGCGTAGGGAGTGGGGTACTATACGCCGGGGAGCTGTTTTTT. Its translation: CASSVGSGVLYAGELFF.

This clonotype was counted ten times or more. This sequence joins TRBV6-2 or TRBV6-3 and TRBJ1-5, with TRBD1 as a possible D gene (6 bases). Between the trimmed V and J ends, which lost 4 bases and 7 bases, there was a span of 17 bases. The CDR3 is made up of 15 amino acids. The germline gives CDR1 MNHEY, CDR2 SVGEGT. The CDR3 sequence is CASSSYQDSRQPQHF. In DNA, the CDR3 is TGTGCCAGCAGTTCCTACCAGGACAGTAGGCAGCCCCAGCATTTT.

In this sample, this clonotype turned up many times. The chain is built from TRBV2 and TRBJ2-5; D remains unclear. The V and J ends lost 3 bases and 6 bases respectively, with 2 bases between them. Per germline, CDR1 SNHLY and CDR2 FYNNEI. The CDR3 is 10 amino acids. The CDR3 is CASSDQTQYF. The CDR3 region has the DNA TGTGCCAGCAGTGACCAGACCCAGTACTTC.

The chain employs TRBV19 and TRBJ1-6; no clear D gene. CDR3 size: 14 residues. The V end was cut by 0 bases, the J end by 7 bases, with 7 bases between. Germline V CDR1 and CDR2: LNHDA, SQIVND (reference sequence). The CDR3 sequence is CASSIDGGNSPLHF. Here the CDR3 DNA reads TGTGCCAGTAGTATAGACGGCGGAAATTCACCCCTCCACTTT. Combining the CDR3 with reference TRBV19 and TRBJ1-6 gives the whole variable domain DGGITQSPKYLFRKEGQNVTLSCEQNLNHDAMYWYRQDPGQGLRLIYYSQIVNDFQKGDIAEGYSVSREKKESFPLTVTSAQKNPTAFYLCASSIDGGNSPLHFGNGTRLTVT.

As to this clonotype: A read error is possible here, since a much larger clone lies one base away. The J gene is TRBJ2-3, the V gene TRBV20-1, with D uncertain. There are 12 residues in the CDR3. Germline V gene sequence: CDR1 DFQATT, CDR2 SNEGSKA (reference sequence). The CDR3 sequence: CSAWANTDTQYF. In nucleotides, the CDR3 is TGCAGCGCTTGGGCAAACACAGATACGCAGTATTTT.

This clonotype turned up a few times. The chain uses TRBV6-2 or TRBV6-3 and TRBJ2-2; D is ambiguous. This CDR3 spans 14 amino acids. Trimming removed 1 base from V and 1 base from J, with 4 bases in between. Germline values: CDR1 MNHEY, CDR2 SVGEGT. The CDR3 reads CASSYWKNTGELFF. CDR3 DNA: TGTGCCAGCAGTTACTGGAAGAACACCGGGGAGCTGTTTTTT.

On this clonotype itself: A much more abundant neighbour one base away suggests this may be a read error. The rearrangement joins TRBV29-1 to TRBJ1-1, with D uncertain. CDR1 is SQVTM, CDR2 ANQGSEA, per germline. The CDR3 runs to 12 residues. V was trimmed by 4 bases and J by 6 bases, leaving 12 bases between them. In nucleotides, the CDR3 is TGCAGCGTTGTTGGGGAGGGTGCTGAAGCTTTCTTT. As protein: CSVVGEGAEAFF.

At least ten counts were recorded for this clonotype. V is TRBV20-1 and J is TRBJ2-3; 10 positions match TRBD1. This CDR3 spans 13 amino acids. Germline V gene sequence: CDR1 DFQATT, CDR2 SNEGSKA (reference sequence). The CDR3 loop reads CRGDRGFTDTQYF. The CDR3 DNA follows: TGCAGGGGGGACAGGGGTTTCACAGATACGCAGTATTTT.

In its sample, this clonotype was seen a few times. A much larger clone lies a single base off, so this may be a read error. V gene TRBV29-1 combines with J gene TRBJ2-5; D remains ambiguous. Germline V gives CDR1 SQVTM, CDR2 ANQGSEA. V was shortened by 5 bases and J by 1 base, with 5 bases between the two germline ends. The CDR3 is 11 residues long. CDR3 DNA: TGCAGCGTTCAGAGCCAAGAGACCCAGTACTTC. It is translated as CSVQSQETQYF. The whole variable domain, remainder taken from reference TRBV29-1 and TRBJ2-5, is SAVISQKPSRDICQRGTSLTIQCQVDSQVTMMFWYRQQPGQSLTLIATANQGSEATYESGFVIDKFPISRPNLTFSTLTVSNMSPEDSSIYLCSVQSQETQYFGPGTRLLVL.

This clonotype showed up just a few times. This chain connects TRBV4-3 to TRBJ2-1, with TRBD2 identical over 11 bases. The CDR3 covers 16 residues. Germline lookup yields CDR1 LGHNA and CDR2 YSLEER. Germline trimming cut 1 base from V and 2 bases from J; bases unmatched to any gene: 1. This CDR3 is CASSQGLAGPYNEQFF. The CDR3 DNA is TGCGCCAGCAGCCAAGGACTAGCGGGACCCTACAATGAGCAGTTCTTC.

The chain links TRBV5-6 to TRBJ1-3; D uncertain. V was clipped by 2 bases and J by 4 bases, with 10 bases between them. The CDR3 loop spans 14 amino acids. Per germline, CDR1 SGHDT and CDR2 YYEEEE. The CDR3 protein is CASSFKRQGNTIYF. The CDR3 nucleotides are TGTGCCAGCAGCTTTAAAAGGCAAGGAAACACCATATATTTT.

This chain uses TRBV2 with TRBJ1-4; tentatively, D is TRBD1 (5 bases). This CDR3 has 15 amino acids. V lost 3 bases, J lost 0 bases, and 8 bases lay in between. Per germline, CDR1 SNHLY and CDR2 FYNNEI. The CDR3 nucleotides are TGTGCCAGCAGTGATTGGGGGTCAACTAATGAAAAACTGTTTTTT. This translates into CASSDWGSTNEKLFF.

Remarks on this clonotype: This may be a read error, as it is one base from a much larger clone. This chain joins TRBV4-3 and TRBJ2-7; D may be TRBD1 or TRBD2 (6 bases each). CDR3 length equals 14 residues. Germline assignment: CDR1 LGHNA and CDR2 YSLEER. The CDR3 spells CARSQGWGANEQYF. CDR3 in DNA: TGCGCCCGCAGCCAAGGGTGGGGGGCCAACGAGCAGTACTTC.

This clonotype was counted at least ten times. The chain couples TRBV7-9 to TRBJ2-1; 13 nucleotides line up with TRBD2. In germline, CDR1 is SEHNR, CDR2 FQNEAQ (reference sequence). The CDR3 contains 15 residues. The V and J ends lost 6 bases and 10 bases, in that order; junction bases with no gene match: 9. The CDR3 here is CASRQLAGGPREQFF. CDR3 DNA: TGTGCCAGCAGACAACTAGCGGGAGGGCCCCGCGAGCAGTTCTTC.

V gene TRBV9 combines with J gene TRBJ2-3, with a tentative D call TRBD2 (6 bases). The germline V and J ends were trimmed by 0 bases and 0 bases, with 14 bases remaining between them. The CDR3 covers 17 residues. The germline V gene has CDR1 SGDLS and CDR2 YYNGEE. CDR3 region: CASSVASLAISTDTQYF. The CDR3 DNA reads as TGTGCCAGCAGCGTAGCATCTCTAGCGATTAGCACAGATACGCAGTATTTT. Looking up the rest from reference TRBV9 and TRBJ2-3 gives the full variable domain: DSGVTQTPKHLITATGQRVTLRCSPRSGDLSVYWYQQSLDQGLQFLIQYYNGEERAKGNILERFSAQQFPDLHSELNLSSLELGDSALYFCASSVASLAISTDTQYFGPGTRLTVL.

The rearrangement uses TRBV30 and TRBJ2-7, with TRBD1 identical over 8 bases. This CDR3 region has 12 residues. With 7 bases clipped from V and 7 bases from J, the junction kept 9 bases outside the gene matches. From germline, CDR1 is GTSNPN and CDR2 SVGIG (reference sequence). For the CDR3, the DNA is TGTGCCTCGGCCAGGGGGCTAAGGGAGCAGTACTTC. Encoded protein: CASARGLREQYF.

This chain connects TRBV7-9 to TRBJ2-3, with a weak D call TRBD1 (5 bases). CDR3 size: 14 residues. V shed 4 bases and J shed 4 bases, with 12 bases lying between them. From germline, CDR1 is SEHNR and CDR2 FQNEAQ (reference sequence). This CDR3 is CASSSTLGADTQYF. The CDR3 DNA reads as TGTGCCAGCAGCTCCACCCTAGGGGCAGATACGCAGTATTTT.

The V call is TRBV10-2, the J call TRBJ2-7, with TRBD2 matching 11 bases. The CDR3 extends over 15 amino acids. The germline V gene has CDR1 WSHSY and CDR2 SAAADI. Trimming removed 10 bases from V and 0 bases from J; junction bases left unmatched: 8. The CDR3 DNA follows: TGCGCCACCAAGACTAGCGGGGCGACCTCCTACGAGCAGTACTTC. Amino acid sequence: CATKTSGATSYEQYF.

Notes on this clonotype: A much larger clone lies one base from this, so it may be a read error. The V gene is TRBV6-2 or TRBV6-3, the J gene TRBJ1-1, with D possibly TRBD1 on 5 matching bases. Germline V gene data show CDR1 as MNHEY and CDR2 as SVGEGT. The CDR3 consists of 11 residues. The V gene lost 7 bases and the J gene lost 6 bases, with 9 bases spanning the gap. CDR3 sequence: CASIRVAEAFF. In DNA, the CDR3 is TGTGCCAGCATCAGGGTGGCTGAAGCTTTCTTT.

In this sample, this clonotype turned up many times. The chain joins TRBV20-1 to TRBJ1-3; D gene uncertain. Germline assignment: CDR1 DFQATT and CDR2 SNEGSKA (reference sequence). Trimming removed 0 bases at V and 4 bases at J, with 16 bases between. This CDR3 is built from 16 residues. CDR3 in amino acids: CSARESLSRVGNTIYF. In nucleotides, the CDR3 is TGCAGTGCTAGAGAGTCACTTTCCCGAGTCGGAAACACCATATATTTT.

This clonotype was seen a handful of times. V gene TRBV28 combines with J gene TRBJ1-2; D may be TRBD1 (6 bases). V gave up 4 bases and J gave up 0 bases, with 18 bases separating them. The CDR3 contains 17 residues. Looked up from germline, CDR1 is MDHEN and CDR2 is SYDVKM. The CDR3 DNA reads as TGTGCCAGCAGTTCCATCGGGGGCAGCAAATCTAACTATGGCTACACCTTC. It is translated as CASSSIGGSKSNYGYTF.

The rearrangement uses TRBV5-1 and TRBJ2-5; D is possibly TRBD1 or TRBD2 (5 bases each). CDR3 length equals 14 residues. Germline V gene data show CDR1 as SGHRS and CDR2 as YFSETQ. V lost 0 bases and J 5 bases, leaving 11 bases between the germline ends. The CDR3 nucleotides are TGCGCCAGCAGCTTGGCGGGGCTGGGGGAGACCCAGTACTTC. Its translation: CASSLAGLGETQYF.